This T cell receptor (beta chain) came from a study of control samples from healthy donors and cancer patients. V shed 5 bases and J 6 bases; nucleotides not matched to a gene: 13. The length of the CDR3 is 16 residues. Germline loops: CDR1 KGHDR, CDR2 SFDVKD. Assay: immunoSEQ multiplex PCR; the TCRdb copy retains only in-frame clones and omits some. Among about 57,000 clones, around 93% were seen once, and the ten largest hold around 0.9%. The sequence was obtained from a man aged 25 to 40 with colorectal cancer. The sample comprised PBMCs. V gene TRBV24-1 combines with J gene TRBJ1-2, with 8 positions matching TRBD1. The CDR3 protein is CATSGPDRGRGHGYTF. CDR3 DNA sequence: TGTGCCACCAGTGGGCCCGATAGGGGCAGGGGGCATGGCTACACCTTC.